Listed below are T cell receptor beta chains from one sample, sequenced in a study of blood T cell repertoires in COVID-19. Assay: immunoSEQ multiplex PCR; the TCRdb copy retains only in-frame clones and omits some. The sample consists of some 430,000 clones, about 90% of them appearing once. Sequencing input: PBMCs or T cells enriched from blood (not recorded which). The receptors here all came from a young man who had recovered from COVID-19. The CDR3 runs from the conserved cysteine through the conserved F or W. Each record gives: V gene, J gene, D gene, CDR3 protein, CDR3 DNA. The D gene is left open where the match is weak.

V: TRBV19; J: TRBJ1-5; D: -; CDR3: CASNPRRDSNQPQHF; DNA: TGTGCCAGTAACCCCCGCAGGGATAGCAATCAGCCCCAGCATTTT
V: TRBV5-1; J: TRBJ1-2; D: TRBD1; CDR3: CASSLGRGLIKPTNTF; DNA: TGCGCCAGCAGCTTGGGCAGGGGGCTAATCAAACCCACTAACACCTTC
V: TRBV5-1; J: TRBJ2-1; D: -; CDR3: CASSLEASDEQFF; DNA: TGCGCCAGCAGCTTGGAGGCTAGCGATGAGCAGTTCTTC
V: TRBV10-3; J: TRBJ2-1; D: TRBD1; CDR3: CAISDLVSGQKYNEQFF; DNA: TGTGCCATCAGTGATCTTGTGTCGGGACAGAAATACAATGAGCAGTTCTTC
V: TRBV28; J: TRBJ1-5; D: TRBD1; CDR3: CASSSPGQGNQPQHF; DNA: TGTGCCAGCAGTTCCCCGGGACAGGGTAATCAGCCCCAGCATTTT
V: TRBV6-2/TRBV6-3; J: TRBJ1-2; D: -; CDR3: CASSYRGHNYGYTF; DNA: TGTGCCAGCAGTTATCGAGGTCATAACTATGGCTACACCTTC
V: TRBV11-2; J: TRBJ2-7; D: -; CDR3: CASSLAGGEGDEQYF; DNA: TGTGCCAGCAGCTTAGCGGGCGGTGAGGGGGACGAGCAGTACTTC
V: TRBV6-5; J: TRBJ1-5; D: -; CDR3: CASSYSVGQPQHF; DNA: TGTGCCAGCAGTTACTCTGTCGGTCAGCCCCAGCATTTT
V: TRBV13; J: TRBJ2-2; D: TRBD2; CDR3: CASSLAPSGGATGELFF; DNA: TGTGCCAGCAGCTTAGCCCCTAGCGGGGGGGCCACCGGGGAGCTGTTTTTT
V: TRBV19; J: TRBJ1-1; D: TRBD1; CDR3: CASSMGTGGVAEAFF; DNA: TGTGCCAGTAGTATGGGGACAGGGGGAGTGGCTGAAGCTTTCTTT
V: TRBV12-3/TRBV12-4; J: TRBJ1-1; D: TRBD1; CDR3: CASSVGTAPEAFF; DNA: TGTGCCAGCAGTGTCGGGACAGCACCAGAAGCTTTCTTT
V: TRBV2; J: TRBJ2-1; D: TRBD1; CDR3: CAGKGQAYGEQFF; DNA: TGTGCCGGAAAGGGACAGGCATACGGTGAGCAGTTCTTC
V: TRBV5-1; J: TRBJ2-1; D: TRBD2; CDR3: CASSSGTSSYNEQFF; DNA: TGCGCCAGCAGCTCCGGGACTAGCTCCTACAATGAGCAGTTCTTC
V: TRBV12-5; J: TRBJ1-2; D: -; CDR3: CASGQSDRATMDRF; DNA: TGTGCTAGTGGTCAATCCGACAGAGCTACTATGGATCGCTTC
V: TRBV12-3/TRBV12-4; J: TRBJ2-2; D: -; CDR3: CASSLPAGELFF; DNA: TGTGCCAGCAGTCTACCGGCCGGGGAGCTGTTTTTT
V: TRBV28; J: TRBJ1-6; D: -; CDR3: CASSSLQGPRQALHF; DNA: TGTGCCAGCAGTTCTCTACAGGGACCCCGTCAAGCCCTCCACTTT
V: TRBV5-6; J: TRBJ1-1; D: TRBD1; CDR3: CASREYDRVDTEAFF; DNA: TGTGCCAGCAGAGAATATGACAGGGTGGACACTGAAGCTTTCTTT
V: TRBV10-3; J: TRBJ1-5; D: TRBD1; CDR3: CAIGGQGMGNQPQHF; DNA: TGTGCCATCGGAGGACAGGGAATGGGCAATCAGCCCCAGCATTTT
V: TRBV29-1; J: TRBJ2-4; D: -; CDR3: CSVARGHIQYF; DNA: TGCAGCGTTGCCAGGGGTCACATTCAGTACTTC
V: TRBV9; J: TRBJ2-7; D: TRBD2; CDR3: CASSARTSGGSYEQYF; DNA: TGTGCCAGCAGCGCCCGGACTAGCGGGGGCTCCTACGAGCAGTACTTC
V: TRBV3-1/TRBV3-2; J: TRBJ2-5; D: TRBD2; CDR3: CASSQDYGLAGGETQYF; DNA: TGTGCCAGCAGCCAAGATTATGGGCTAGCGGGAGGAGAGACCCAGTACTTC
V: TRBV29-1; J: TRBJ2-7; D: -; CDR3: CSVVGRGAHEQYF; DNA: TGCAGCGTTGTCGGCAGGGGTGCCCACGAGCAGTACTTC
V: TRBV11-3; J: TRBJ1-6; D: -; CDR3: CASSRRGRNSPLHF; DNA: TGTGCCAGCAGCCGCAGGGGACGTAATTCACCCCTCCACTTT
V: TRBV4-1; J: TRBJ2-7; D: TRBD1; CDR3: CASSHRTGGLNEQYF; DNA: TGCGCCAGCAGCCATAGGACAGGGGGTCTGAACGAGCAGTACTTC
V: TRBV5-1; J: TRBJ2-3; D: TRBD2; CDR3: CASSLYLAGDTQYF; DNA: TGCGCCAGCAGCTTGTACCTAGCGGGAGATACGCAGTATTTT